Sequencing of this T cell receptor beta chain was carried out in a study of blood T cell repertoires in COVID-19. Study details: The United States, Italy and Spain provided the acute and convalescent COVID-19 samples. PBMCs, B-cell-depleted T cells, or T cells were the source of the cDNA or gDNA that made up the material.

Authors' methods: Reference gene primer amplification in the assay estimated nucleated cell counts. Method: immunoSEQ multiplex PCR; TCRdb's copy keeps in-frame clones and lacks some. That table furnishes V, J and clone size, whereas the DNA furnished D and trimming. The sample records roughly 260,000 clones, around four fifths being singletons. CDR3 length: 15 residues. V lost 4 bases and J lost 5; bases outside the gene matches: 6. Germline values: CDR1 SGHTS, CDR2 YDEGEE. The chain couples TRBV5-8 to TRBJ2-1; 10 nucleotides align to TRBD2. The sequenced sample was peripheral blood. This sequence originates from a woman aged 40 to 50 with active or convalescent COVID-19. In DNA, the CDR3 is TGTGCCAGCAGCCGGGGACTAGCGAATAACAATGAGCAGTTCTTC. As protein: CASSRGLANNNEQFF.